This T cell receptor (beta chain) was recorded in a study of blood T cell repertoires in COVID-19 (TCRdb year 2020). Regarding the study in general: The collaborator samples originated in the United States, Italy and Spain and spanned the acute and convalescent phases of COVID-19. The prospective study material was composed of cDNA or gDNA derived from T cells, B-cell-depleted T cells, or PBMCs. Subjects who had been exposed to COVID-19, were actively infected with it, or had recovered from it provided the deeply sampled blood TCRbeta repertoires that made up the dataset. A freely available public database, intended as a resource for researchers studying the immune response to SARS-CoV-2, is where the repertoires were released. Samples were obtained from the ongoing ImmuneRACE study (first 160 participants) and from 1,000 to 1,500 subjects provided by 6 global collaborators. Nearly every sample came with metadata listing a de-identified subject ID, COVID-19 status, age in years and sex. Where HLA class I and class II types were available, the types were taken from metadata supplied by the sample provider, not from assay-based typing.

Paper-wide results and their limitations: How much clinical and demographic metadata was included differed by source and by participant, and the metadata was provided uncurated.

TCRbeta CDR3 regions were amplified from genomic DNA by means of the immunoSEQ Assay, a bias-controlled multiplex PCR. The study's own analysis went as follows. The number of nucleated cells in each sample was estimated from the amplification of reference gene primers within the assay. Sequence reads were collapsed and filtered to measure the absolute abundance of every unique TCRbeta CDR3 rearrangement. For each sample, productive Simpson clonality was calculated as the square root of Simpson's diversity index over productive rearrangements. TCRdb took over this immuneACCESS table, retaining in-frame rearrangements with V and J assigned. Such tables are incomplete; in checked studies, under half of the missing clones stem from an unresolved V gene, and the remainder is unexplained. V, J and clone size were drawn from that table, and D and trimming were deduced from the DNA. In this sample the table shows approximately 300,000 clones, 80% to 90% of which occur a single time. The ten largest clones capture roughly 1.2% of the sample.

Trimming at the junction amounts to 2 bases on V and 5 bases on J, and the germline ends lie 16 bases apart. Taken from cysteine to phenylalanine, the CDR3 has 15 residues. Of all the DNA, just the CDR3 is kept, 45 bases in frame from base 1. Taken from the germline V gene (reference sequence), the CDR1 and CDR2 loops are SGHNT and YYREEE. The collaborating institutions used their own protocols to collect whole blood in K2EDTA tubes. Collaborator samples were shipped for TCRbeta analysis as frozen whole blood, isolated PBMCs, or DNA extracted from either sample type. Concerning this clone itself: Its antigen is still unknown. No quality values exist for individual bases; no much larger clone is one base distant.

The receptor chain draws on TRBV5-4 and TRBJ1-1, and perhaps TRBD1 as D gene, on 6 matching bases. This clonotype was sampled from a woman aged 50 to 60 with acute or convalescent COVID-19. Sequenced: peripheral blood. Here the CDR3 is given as CASSFSLGARTEAFF. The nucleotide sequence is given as TGTGCCAGCAGCTTCTCCTTGGGGGCAAGGACTGAAGCTTTCTTT.